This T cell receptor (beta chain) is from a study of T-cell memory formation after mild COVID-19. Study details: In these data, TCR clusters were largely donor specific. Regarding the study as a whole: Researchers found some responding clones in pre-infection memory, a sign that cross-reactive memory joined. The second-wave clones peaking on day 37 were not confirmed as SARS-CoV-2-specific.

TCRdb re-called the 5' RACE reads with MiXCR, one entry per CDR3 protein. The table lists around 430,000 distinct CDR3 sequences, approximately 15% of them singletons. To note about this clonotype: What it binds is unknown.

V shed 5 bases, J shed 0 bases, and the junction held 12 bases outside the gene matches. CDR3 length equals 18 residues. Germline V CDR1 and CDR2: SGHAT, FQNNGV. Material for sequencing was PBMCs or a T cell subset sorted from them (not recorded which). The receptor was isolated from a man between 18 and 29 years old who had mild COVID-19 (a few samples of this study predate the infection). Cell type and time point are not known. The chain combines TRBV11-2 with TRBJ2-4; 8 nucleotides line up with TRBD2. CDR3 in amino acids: CASSPGGVATLAKNIQYF. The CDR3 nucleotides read TGTGCCAGCAGCCCCGGGGGGGTCGCGACTCTAGCCAAAAACATTCAGTACTTC.